These 2 T cell receptor beta chains were sequenced from one sample in a study of cytomegalovirus exposure and HLA in healthy donors. Amplification used 60 Vbeta primers and 13 Jbeta primers. The repertoire was sequenced with immunoSEQ multiplex PCR; TCRdb's copy has only in-frame clones and lacks some. The sample consists of about 160,000 clones, around 78% of them appearing once. Sequencing was carried out using PBMCs. The receptors were gathered from a woman aged 40 to 55 in good health and CMV-seronegative.

This clone was seen only a few times. V and J are TRBV7-9 and TRBJ2-2, with 10 bases aligning to TRBD2. Germline CDR1 reads SEHNR; CDR2 reads FQNEAQ (reference sequence). Trimming took 2 bases from V and 3 from J; bases not matched to a gene: 6. This CDR3 region has 17 residues. In DNA, the CDR3 is TGTGCCAGCAGCTTACCTGGGACTAGCGAGGACACCGGGGAGCTGTTTTTT. Its protein is CASSLPGTSEDTGELFF.

The chain carries TRBV6-1 and TRBJ1-1; TRBD1 matches 7 bases. CDR1 and CDR2 (germline): MNHNS, SASEGT. This CDR3 has 14 amino acids. J was trimmed by 1 base and V by 5 bases; bases with no gene match: 4. The CDR3 region has the DNA TGTGCCAGCAGTAGACAGGGACAGAACACTGAAGCTTTCTTT. Its protein is CASSRQGQNTEAFF.